This is a list of T cell receptor beta chains from one sample in a study of CD8 T cells in Susac syndrome. MiXCR was run by TCRdb on the immunoSEQ multiplex PCR reads, yielding one entry per CDR3 protein. The table records 100,000 to 150,000 distinct CDR3 sequences, approximately 95% of them present only once. Sequenced: CD8+ T cells from PBMCs. The receptors originated from a human donor with multiple sclerosis. Each CDR3 is given with its conserved first and last residue. The D gene is left open where the match is weak. Part of the rows lack a size; the others show once, few, many or a class for expanded clones.

>TRBV29-1|NA|TRBJ2-3|NA
CSVEGQSTDTQYF
TGCAGCGTTGAAGGACAGAGCACAGATACGCAGTATTTT
>TRBV7-9|NA|TRBJ2-5|NA
CASSFFGGALETQYF
TGTGCCAGCAGCTTCTTTGGGGGGGCACTAGAGACCCAGTACTTC
>TRBV5-1|NA|TRBJ2-7|TRBD1
CASSTGTVLEQYF
TGCGCCAGCAGCACCGGGACAGTACTCGAGCAGTACTTC
>TRBV4-1|few|TRBJ2-7|NA
CASSQVQGEQYF
TGCGCCAGCAGCCAAGTTCAGGGGGAGCAGTACTTC
>TRBV29-1|NA|TRBJ2-5|NA
CSVEDGSQETQYF
TGCAGCGTTGAAGACGGGAGCCAAGAGACCCAGTACTTC
>TRBV28|NA|TRBJ2-3|TRBD2
CASSLTSGGPSTDTQYF
TGTGCCAGCAGTTTGACTAGCGGGGGACCTAGCACAGATACGCAGTATTTT
>TRBV5-4|NA|TRBJ2-1|NA
CAIGLRDKYNEQFF
TGTGCCATCGGACTCCGGGACAAATACAATGAGCAGTTCTTC
>TRBV10-2|NA|TRBJ1-5|NA
CASRTGAGNQPQHF
TGCGCCAGCCGTACTGGGGCCGGCAATCAGCCCCAGCATTTT
>TRBV9|once|TRBJ2-1|NA
CASSVGTGLGSYNEQFF
TGTGCCAGCAGCGTAGGTACAGGGCTGGGCTCCTACAATGAGCAGTTCTTC
>TRBV3-1|NA|TRBJ2-1|TRBD2
CASSRGLAASSYNEQFF
TGTGCCAGCAGCCGCGGACTAGCGGCCAGCTCCTACAATGAGCAGTTCTTC
>TRBV21-1|NA|TRBJ1-5|NA
CASSSQPQHF
TGTGCCAGCAGCAGTCAGCCCCAGCATTTT
>TRBV11-2|NA|TRBJ2-7|TRBD1
CASSAGQGFYEQYF
TGTGCCAGCAGCGCGGGACAGGGTTTCTACGAGCAGTACTTC
>TRBV4-1|NA|TRBJ2-5|TRBD1
CASSQDLTGGVETQYF
TGCGCCAGCAGCCAAGATCTGACAGGGGGTGTGGAGACCCAGTACTTC
>TRBV18|NA|TRBJ1-1|NA
CASSPGVTEAFF
TGTGCCAGCTCACCAGGGGTTACTGAAGCTTTCTTT
>TRBV4-1|NA|TRBJ2-2|NA
CASSQAGGRPGTGELFF
TGCGCCAGCAGCCAAGCGGGGGGCCGTCCGGGCACCGGGGAGCTGTTTTTT
>TRBV27|NA|TRBJ1-1|NA
CASSLSARSANTEAFF
TGTGCCAGCAGTTTATCGGCACGCAGTGCGAACACTGAAGCTTTCTTT
>TRBV27|NA|TRBJ1-1|NA
CASSLFRDTEAFF
TGTGCCAGCAGTTTATTCAGGGACACTGAAGCTTTCTTT
>TRBV21-1|NA|TRBJ2-5|NA
CASSKCFTGGTETQYF
TGTGCCAGCAGCAAGTGTTTCACAGGGGGAACAGAGACCCAGTACTTC
>TRBV3-1|NA|TRBJ2-7|NA
CASSQDYSFRVSYEQYF
TGTGCCAGCAGCCAAGATTATAGCTTTAGGGTCTCCTACGAGCAGTACTTC
>TRBV10-3|NA|TRBJ2-7|NA
CATIQGNEQYF
TGTGCCACCATCCAGGGGAACGAGCAGTACTTC
>TRBV11-2|NA|TRBJ1-1|NA
CASSLGGEGTEAFF
TGTGCCAGCAGCTTAGGAGGGGAAGGTACTGAAGCTTTCTTT
>TRBV5-4|NA|TRBJ2-3|TRBD2
CASSLSLRGVPDTQYF
TGTGCCAGCAGCTTGTCTTTACGGGGGGTCCCAGATACGCAGTATTTT
>TRBV19|NA|TRBJ2-7|TRBD1
CASSETSRDSYEQYF
TGTGCCAGTAGCGAAACCTCGAGGGACAGCTACGAGCAGTACTTC
>TRBV10-3|NA|TRBJ2-2|NA
CAISESGLATGELFF
TGTGCCATCAGTGAGTCGGGTCTAGCCACCGGGGAGCTGTTTTTT
>TRBV12-5|NA|TRBJ2-1|NA
CASGFFRANEQFF
TGTGCTAGTGGTTTCTTCAGGGCCAATGAGCAGTTCTTC
>TRBV20-1|once|TRBJ2-7|TRBD2
CSARDHSGGYYEQYF
TGCAGTGCTAGAGATCATAGCGGGGGTTACTACGAGCAGTACTTC
>TRBV28|NA|TRBJ2-5|NA
CASSWGRETQYF
TGTGCCAGCAGTTGGGGACGGGAGACCCAGTACTTC
>TRBV12-5|NA|TRBJ2-1|NA
CASVGGREQFF
TGTGCTAGCGTGGGGGGGCGTGAGCAGTTCTTC
>TRBV3-1|NA|TRBJ2-1|NA
CASSQDSSYNEQFF
TGTGCCAGCAGCCAAGACTCCTCCTACAATGAGCAGTTCTTC
>TRBV14|NA|TRBJ1-2|NA
CASSQYSSNYGYTF
TGTGCCAGCAGCCAATACAGCAGTAACTATGGCTACACCTTC
>TRBV13|NA|TRBJ1-3|NA
CASSLGPVTGNTIYF
TGTGCCAGCAGCTTAGGACCGGTTACTGGAAACACCATATATTTT
>TRBV3-1|once|TRBJ2-1|NA
CASSLQRADNEQFF
TGTGCCAGCAGCCTCCAAAGGGCCGACAATGAGCAGTTCTTC
>TRBV9|NA|TRBJ2-7|TRBD2
CASSVEAGPLYEQYF
TGTGCCAGCAGCGTAGAAGCGGGGCCACTGTACGAGCAGTACTTC
>TRBV28|NA|TRBJ2-1|TRBD2
CASSLSTSGRARQQFF
TGTGCCAGCAGTTTGTCCACTAGCGGGAGGGCCCGTCAGCAGTTCTTC
>TRBV6-5|NA|TRBJ2-5|NA
CASSPGLEPWETQYF
TGTGCCAGCAGTCCAGGCCTAGAGCCTTGGGAGACCCAGTACTTC
>TRBV6-5|once|TRBJ2-7|NA
CASSPGVGEQYF
TGTGCCAGCAGTCCTGGGGTCGGGGAGCAGTACTTC
>TRBV27|NA|TRBJ2-3|NA
CASSLNPALTDTQYF
TGTGCCAGCAGTTTAAATCCGGCGCTCACAGATACGCAGTATTTT
>TRBV5-1|NA|TRBJ1-1|NA
CASSWGAEAFF
TGCGCCAGCAGCTGGGGAGCTGAAGCTTTCTTT
>TRBV7-2|NA|TRBJ2-1|TRBD2
CASSQRELYEQFF
TGTGCCAGCAGTCAGCGGGAGTTGTATGAGCAGTTCTTC
>TRBV9|NA|TRBJ1-2|NA
CASSVDNNYGYTF
TGTGCCAGCAGCGTTGACAATAACTATGGCTACACCTTC
>TRBV7-9|NA|TRBJ2-2|NA
CASSPTGLTGELFF
TGTGCCAGCAGCCCTACAGGGCTCACCGGGGAGCTGTTTTTT
>TRBV2|once|TRBJ2-7|NA
CASRSHSYEQYF
TGTGCCAGCAGGAGTCACTCCTACGAGCAGTACTTC
>TRBV28|NA|TRBJ2-7|TRBD2
CASSFGTSGGEQYF
TGTGCCAGCAGTTTCGGGACTAGCGGGGGCGAGCAGTACTTC
>TRBV30|NA|TRBJ2-1|NA
CAWREGSDYEQFF
TGTGCCTGGAGAGAGGGTTCGGATTATGAGCAGTTCTTC
>TRBV9|NA|TRBJ1-4|NA
CASSVGFGEKLFF
TGTGCCAGCAGCGTAGGGTTTGGGGAAAAACTGTTTTTT
>TRBV9|NA|TRBJ2-5|NA
CASSPWGGHETQYF
TGTGCCAGCAGCCCCTGGGGGGGCCACGAGACCCAGTACTTC
>TRBV29-1|NA|TRBJ2-1|TRBD1
CSVEGQGYNEQFF
TGCAGCGTTGAGGGACAGGGATACAATGAGCAGTTCTTC
>TRBV29-1|NA|TRBJ1-2|NA
CSEQGVYGYTF
TGCAGCGAACAGGGCGTCTATGGCTACACCTTC